This T cell receptor (beta chain) was sequenced in a study of glioma-infiltrating T cells. Study details: Glioma patients had dexamethasone for six or fewer days before surgery.

In germline, CDR1 is MNHEY, CDR2 SVGEGT. This CDR3 spans 12 amino acids. Trimming cost V 5 bases and J 2 bases, with 7 bases left between them. Study-wide results and limits: Very few CDR3 sequences were shared between tissue and blood.

Using RNA template, CDR3s of TCR alpha and beta were amplified with iRepertoire arm-PCR. TCRdb re-called the multiplex PCR reads with MiXCR, one entry per CDR3 protein. Of around 350,000 distinct CDR3 sequences listed, roughly 41% are singletons. This clonotype was detected ten times or more. Its antigen is undetermined. Specimen: glioma tissue, nonneoplastic brain tissue, or PBMCs (not recorded which). The receptor was derived from a human donor with low-grade glioma or glioblastoma, undergoing nonglioma brain surgery, or in good health (not recorded which). The chain carries TRBV6-2 or TRBV6-3 and TRBJ2-7, with no clear D. In DNA, the CDR3 is TGTGCCAGCAGTCACCGTACCTACGAGCAGTACTTC. Translation: CASSHRTYEQYF.